This section outlines one TCR beta chain sequence together with its context. The data belong to a study of T cell responses to AZD1222 COVID-19 vaccine. TCRdb's copy holds only in-frame clones and misses some; the assay was immunoSEQ multiplex PCR. Of about 190,000 clones listed, 87% are singletons. CDR1 SNHLY and CDR2 FYNNEI come from the germline V gene. The CDR3 runs to 14 residues. V lost 5 bases, J lost 1 base, and 4 bases stayed unmatched. The sequence was obtained from an adult in good health. This material consisted of peripheral blood, taken on day 0 of MenACWY control vaccination. This chain joins TRBV2 and TRBJ2-7, with TRBD1 identical over 8 bases. CDR3 protein: CASSQTGGSYEQYF. Here the CDR3 DNA reads TGTGCCAGCAGTCAAACAGGGGGTTCCTACGAGCAGTACTTC.